This T cell receptor beta chain was identified in a study of T cells in tuberculosis. For the study at large: Blood was taken before or within 7 days of anti-tuberculosis therapy. Study findings and constraints: Active tuberculosis alpha repertoires lay closer to GMM-specific TCRs than controls'. Active tuberculosis patients had shorter CDR3-alpha; the beta difference was nonsignificant.

For this clone: Its antigen is as yet unknown.

Germline V gives CDR1 MNHEY, CDR2 SVGAGI. CDR3 length: 13 residues. The V gene lost 5 bases and the J gene lost 4 bases, with 8 bases spanning the gap. Data came from immunoSEQ multiplex PCR; TCRdb stores just in-frame clones and leaves some out. Seen here are 29,000 or so clones, 92% observed once, and the top ten hold around 6.5%. Time point of the sample: new active TB diagnosis, blood taken before or within 7 days of starting treatment. Tuberculosis was confirmed by positive sputum smear and/or M. tuberculosis culture. The chain joins TRBV6-5 to TRBJ1-4; D gene unclear. The receptor was isolated from an adult with tuberculosis. Sequenced here: PBMCs, sampled at tuberculosis diagnosis. Written as DNA, the CDR3 is TGTGCCAGCAGTCGTAGCTTTAATGAAAAACTGTTTTTT. It specifies CASSRSFNEKLFF.